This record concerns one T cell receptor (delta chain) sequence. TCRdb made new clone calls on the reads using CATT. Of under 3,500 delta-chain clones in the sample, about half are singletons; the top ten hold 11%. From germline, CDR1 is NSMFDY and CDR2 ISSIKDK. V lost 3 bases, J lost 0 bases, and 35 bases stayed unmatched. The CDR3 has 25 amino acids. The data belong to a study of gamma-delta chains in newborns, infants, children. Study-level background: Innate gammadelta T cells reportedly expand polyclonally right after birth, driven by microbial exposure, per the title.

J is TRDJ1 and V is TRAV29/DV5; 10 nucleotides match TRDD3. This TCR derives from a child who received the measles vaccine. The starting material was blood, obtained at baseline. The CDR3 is CAATPRSEMPIRSGGIRWYTDKLIF. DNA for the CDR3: TGTGCAGCAACCCCGCGTTCCGAAATGCCCATCCGATCTGGGGGGATACGCTGGTACACCGATAAACTCATCTTT.